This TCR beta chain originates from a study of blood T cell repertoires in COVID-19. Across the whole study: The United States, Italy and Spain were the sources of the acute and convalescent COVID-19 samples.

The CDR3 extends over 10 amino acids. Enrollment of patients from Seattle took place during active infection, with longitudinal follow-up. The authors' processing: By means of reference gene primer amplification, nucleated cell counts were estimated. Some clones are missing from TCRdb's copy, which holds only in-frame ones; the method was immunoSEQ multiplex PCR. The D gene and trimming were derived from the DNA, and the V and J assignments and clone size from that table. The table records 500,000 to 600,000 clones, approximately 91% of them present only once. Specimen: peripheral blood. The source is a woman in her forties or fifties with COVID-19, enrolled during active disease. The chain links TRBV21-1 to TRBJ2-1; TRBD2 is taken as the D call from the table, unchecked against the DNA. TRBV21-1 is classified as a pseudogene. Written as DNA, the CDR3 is TGTGCCAGCAGGATCCTAGCGAGGGTCTTC. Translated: CASRILARVF.